This record looks at one T cell receptor (beta chain) sequence and its context. This specimen belongs to a study of blood T cell repertoires in COVID-19. Background on the study: Spain, Italy and the United States supplied samples that represented acute and convalescent COVID-19. Sources were T cells, B-cell-depleted T cells, or PBMCs; the material itself was cDNA or gDNA.

V trimming: 3 bases; J trimming: 7 bases; junction bases outside the gene matches: 6. The CDR3 has 15 amino acids. Germline lookup yields CDR1 SGHTA and CDR2 FQGTGA. Original processing methods: Reference gene primer amplification gave estimated nucleated cell counts. Repertoires were generated with immunoSEQ multiplex PCR, while TCRdb's copy carries only in-frame clones and drops some. V and J calls and clone size are as listed in that table; D and trimming were resolved from the DNA. The table records approximately 62,000 clones, 75% to 90% of them present only once. The source material was peripheral blood. The chain couples TRBV7-3 to TRBJ2-3; 11 positions match TRBD2. The sequence derives from an elderly man with acute or convalescent COVID-19. CDR3 coding DNA: TGTGCCAGCAGCTTCCTAGCGGGGGGATCTTATACGCAGTATTTT. This gives the protein CASSFLAGGSYTQYF.